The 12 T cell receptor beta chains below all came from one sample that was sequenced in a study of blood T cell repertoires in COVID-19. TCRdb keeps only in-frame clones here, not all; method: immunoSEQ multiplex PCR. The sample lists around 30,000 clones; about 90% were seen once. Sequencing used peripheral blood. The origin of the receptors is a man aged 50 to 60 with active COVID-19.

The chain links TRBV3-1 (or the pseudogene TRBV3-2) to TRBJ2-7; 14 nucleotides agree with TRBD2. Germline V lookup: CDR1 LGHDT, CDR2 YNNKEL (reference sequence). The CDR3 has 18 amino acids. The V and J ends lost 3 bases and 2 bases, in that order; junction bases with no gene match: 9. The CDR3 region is CASSQTGTSGGPAYEQYF. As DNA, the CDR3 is TGTGCCAGCAGCCAGACCGGGACTAGCGGGGGACCCGCCTACGAGCAGTACTTC.

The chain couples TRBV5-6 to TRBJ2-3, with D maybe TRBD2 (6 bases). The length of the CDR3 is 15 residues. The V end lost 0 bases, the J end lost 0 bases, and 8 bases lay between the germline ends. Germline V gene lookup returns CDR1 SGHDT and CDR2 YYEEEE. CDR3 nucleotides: TGTGCCAGCAGCTTGGGTGGGACTAGCACAGATACGCAGTATTTT. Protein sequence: CASSLGGTSTDTQYF.

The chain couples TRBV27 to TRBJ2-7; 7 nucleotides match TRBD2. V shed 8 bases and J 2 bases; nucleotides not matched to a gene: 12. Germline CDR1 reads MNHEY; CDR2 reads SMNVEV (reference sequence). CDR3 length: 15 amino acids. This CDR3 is CASRSKGLETYEQYF. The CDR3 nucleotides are TGTGCCAGCCGCTCGAAAGGACTAGAAACCTACGAGCAGTACTTC.

The CDR3 is CASSPRGLAGGNEQYF. The CDR3 bases are TGTGCCAGCAGCCCCCGGGGTCTAGCGGGGGGGAACGAGCAGTACTTC. This rearrangement joins TRBV7-2 to TRBJ2-7, with 12 bases aligning to TRBD2. V lost 5 bases, J lost 5 bases, and 10 bases stayed unmatched. The germline V gene encodes CDR1 SGHTA and CDR2 FQGNSA. CDR3 length: 16 residues.

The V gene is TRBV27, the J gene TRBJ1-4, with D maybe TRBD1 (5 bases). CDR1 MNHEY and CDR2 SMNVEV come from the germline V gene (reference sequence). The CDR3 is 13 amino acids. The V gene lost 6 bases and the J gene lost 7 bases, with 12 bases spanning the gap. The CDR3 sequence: CASRAGTSEKLFF. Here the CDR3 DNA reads TGTGCCAGCAGGGCAGGGACTTCTGAAAAACTGTTTTTT. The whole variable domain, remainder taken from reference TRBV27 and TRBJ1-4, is EAQVTQNPRYLITVTGKKLTVTCSQNMNHEYMSWYRQDPGLGLRQIYYSMNVEVTDKGDVPEGYKVSRKEKRNFPLILESPSPNQTSLYFCASRAGTSEKLFFGSGTQLSVL.

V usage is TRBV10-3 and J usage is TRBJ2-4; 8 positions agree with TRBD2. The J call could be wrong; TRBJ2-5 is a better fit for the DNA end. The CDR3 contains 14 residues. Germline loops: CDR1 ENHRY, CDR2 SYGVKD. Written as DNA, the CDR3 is TGTGCCATCAGTGAGTCGGGACTAGGAAGGACCCAGTACTTC. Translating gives CAISESGLGRTQYF.

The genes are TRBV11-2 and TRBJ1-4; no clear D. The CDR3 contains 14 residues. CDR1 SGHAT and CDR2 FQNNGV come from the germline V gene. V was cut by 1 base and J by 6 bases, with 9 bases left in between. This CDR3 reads CASSLVTGYEKLFF. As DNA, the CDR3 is TGTGCCAGCAGCTTAGTTACGGGGTATGAAAAACTGTTTTTT.

The CDR3 DNA reads as TGCGCCAGCAGCCCAAACCAGGGGCGAGGAGGAGATACGCAGTATTTT. As protein: CASSPNQGRGGDTQYF. The chain uses TRBV5-1 and TRBJ2-3; D possibly corresponds to TRBD1 (6 bases). Germline assignment: CDR1 SGHRS and CDR2 YFSETQ. The V end was cut by 4 bases, the J end by 5 bases, with 20 bases between. The CDR3 spans 16 residues.

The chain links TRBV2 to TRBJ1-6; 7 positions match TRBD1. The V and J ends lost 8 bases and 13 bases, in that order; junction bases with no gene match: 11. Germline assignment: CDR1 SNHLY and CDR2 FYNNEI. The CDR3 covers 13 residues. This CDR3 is CASRGGRASPLHF. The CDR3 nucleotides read TGTGCCAGCCGAGGGGGCAGGGCTTCCCCCCTCCACTTT.

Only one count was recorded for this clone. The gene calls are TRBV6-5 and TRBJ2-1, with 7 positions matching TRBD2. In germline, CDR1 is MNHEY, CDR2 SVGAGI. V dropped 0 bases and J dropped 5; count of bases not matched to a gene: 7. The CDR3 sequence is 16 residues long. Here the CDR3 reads CASSYSIWGGNNEQFF. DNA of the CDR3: TGTGCCAGCAGTTACTCGATATGGGGGGGGAACAATGAGCAGTTCTTC.

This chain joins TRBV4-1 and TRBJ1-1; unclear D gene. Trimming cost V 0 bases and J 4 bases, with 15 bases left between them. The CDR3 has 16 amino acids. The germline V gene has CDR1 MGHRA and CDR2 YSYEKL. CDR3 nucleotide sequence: TGCGCCAGCAGCCAAGATTTCAGCAGAGGGCCCACTGAAGCTTTCTTT. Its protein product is CASSQDFSRGPTEAFF.

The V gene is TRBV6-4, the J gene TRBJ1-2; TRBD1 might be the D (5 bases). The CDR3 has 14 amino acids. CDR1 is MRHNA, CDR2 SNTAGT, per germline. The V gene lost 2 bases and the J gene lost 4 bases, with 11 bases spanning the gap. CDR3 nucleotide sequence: TGTGCCAGCAGTGACGCGGGACGGGGCTATGGCTACACCTTC. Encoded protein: CASSDAGRGYGYTF.